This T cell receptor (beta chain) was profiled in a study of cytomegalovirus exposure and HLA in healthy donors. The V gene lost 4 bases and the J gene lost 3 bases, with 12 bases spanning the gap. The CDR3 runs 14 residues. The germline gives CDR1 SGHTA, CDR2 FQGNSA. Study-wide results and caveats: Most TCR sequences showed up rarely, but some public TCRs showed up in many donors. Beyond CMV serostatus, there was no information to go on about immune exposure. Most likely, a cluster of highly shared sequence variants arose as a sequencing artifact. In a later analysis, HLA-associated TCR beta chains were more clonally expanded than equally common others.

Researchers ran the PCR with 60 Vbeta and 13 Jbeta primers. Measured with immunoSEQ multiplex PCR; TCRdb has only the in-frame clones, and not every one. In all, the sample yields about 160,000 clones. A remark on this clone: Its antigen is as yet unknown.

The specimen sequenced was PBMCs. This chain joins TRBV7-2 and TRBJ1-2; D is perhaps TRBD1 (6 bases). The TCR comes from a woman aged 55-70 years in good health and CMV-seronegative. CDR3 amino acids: CASSYGRGYYGYTF. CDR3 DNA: TGTGCCAGCAGCTACGGCAGGGGATACTATGGCTACACCTTC.